This TCR beta chain comes out of a study of cytomegalovirus exposure and HLA in healthy donors. Study-wide points: TCR sequences were mostly rare, though some public TCRs occurred in many donors. Only CMV serostatus was available as immune exposure information.

PCR used 60 Vbeta primers and 13 Jbeta primers. Only in-frame clones appear in the TCRdb table, and some are missing; sequencing was by immunoSEQ multiplex PCR. The table has fewer than 150,000 clones, about 80% seen once. Concerning this clone itself: No antigen is known for it.

This TCR derives from a man aged 50 to 60 in good health and CMV-seronegative. Input material: PBMCs.

The CDR3 reads CASSVGPGTEAFF. The CDR3 DNA sequence: TGTGCCAGCAGCGTTGGTCCGGGCACTGAAGCTTTCTTT. The chain has TRBV9 and TRBJ1-1; unclear D gene. V lost 2 bases and J lost 4, with 9 bases in between. The CDR3 contains 13 residues. In germline, CDR1 is SGDLS, CDR2 YYNGEE.